This T cell receptor (beta chain) was observed in a study of graft-versus-host responses after intestinal transplantation. Background on the study: As for transplant type, recipients had multivisceral, liver-intestinal, or isolated intestinal grafts. Once they had received anti-thymocyte globulin induction, all recipients took tacrolimus and steroids for two to three years. Overall study findings and caveats: Investigators detected GvH clones in recipient marrow, with some emerging earlier in ileum or blood. GvH clone levels peaked in circulation, and this peak was associated with early post-transplant HvG declines.

Turning to this clone: The antigen is not known.

The CDR3 runs to 13 residues. V was pared by 6 bases and J by 3 bases, with 11 bases between. CDR1 is KGHSH, CDR2 LQKENI, per germline. The method was immunoSEQ multiplex PCR; TCRdb's version includes in-frame clones alone and lacks a portion of them. The table shows around 55,000 clones, with more than 70% occurring only once. The chain has TRBV18 and TRBJ1-1; D unclear. This TCR derives from a human donor who was the organ donor for an intestinal transplant. Sequencing was performed on unstimulated CD4+ T cells sorted from spleen or lymph node cells, taken before transplant. The CDR3 spells CASSARQDTEAFF. In DNA, the CDR3 is TGTGCCAGCTCTGCCCGCCAGGACACTGAAGCTTTCTTT. The entire variable domain, with the rest obtained from reference TRBV18 and TRBJ1-1, is as follows: NAGVMQNPRHLVRRRGQEARLRCSPMKGHSHVYWYRQLPEEGLKFMVYLQKENIIDESGMPKERFSAEFPKEGPSILRIQQVVRGDSAAYFCASSARQDTEAFFGQGTRLTVV.